Below are 18 T cell receptor beta chains sequenced from a single sample in a study of blood T cell repertoires in COVID-19 (dated by TCRdb to about 2020). The library was generated by the immunoSEQ multiplex PCR assay. The table was pulled from immuneACCESS by TCRdb, which kept in-frame rearrangements only. Such tables lose some clones; where checked, under half of the loss comes from unresolved V genes, and the rest has no known cause. Recorded for this sample are roughly 290,000 clones; approximately 90% of them occurred a single time. Of the sample, about 6% is held by the ten largest clones. The specimen was PBMCs or T cells enriched from blood (not recorded which). These TCRs come from a middle-aged woman who had recovered from COVID-19.

This clone appeared once. The gene calls are TRBV2 and TRBJ2-7; 8 bases match TRBD2. The CDR3 length is 15 residues. From germline, CDR1 is SNHLY and CDR2 FYNNEI. The trim removed 6 bases at V and 3 bases at J, leaving 10 bases unmatched. The CDR3 sequence is CASRSGSGGIYEQYF. CDR3 sequence (DNA): TGTGCCAGCAGGAGCGGGAGTGGTGGGATCTACGAGCAGTACTTC.

The CDR3 nucleotides read TGTGCCAGCACGCTTAGGGGGGGCGCCGACACTGAAGCTTTCTTT. Translated, it gives CASTLRGGADTEAFF. This chain links TRBV7-2 with TRBJ1-1, with D possibly TRBD1 on 6 matching bases. Germline V gene sequence: CDR1 SGHTA, CDR2 FQGNSA. The CDR3 loop spans 15 amino acids. Trimming stripped 7 bases from V and 3 bases from J, with 18 bases between. The whole variable domain, remainder taken from reference TRBV7-2 and TRBJ1-1, is GAGVSQSPSNKVTEKGKDVELRCDPISGHTALYWYRQSLGQGLEFLIYFQGNSAPDKSGLPSDRFSAERTGGSVSTLTIQRTQQEDSAVYLCASTLRGGADTEAFFGQGTRLTVV.

The rearrangement joins TRBV5-3 to TRBJ2-2, with D possibly being TRBD2 (6 bases). TRBV5-3 is marked as an open reading frame, function uncertain. There are 16 residues in the CDR3. V lost 3 bases and J lost 7, with 19 bases in between. The chain's CDR3 is CARSSRSLATGGELFF. In DNA, the CDR3 is TGTGCCAGAAGCTCCCGGAGCCTAGCGACGGGCGGGGAGCTGTTTTTT.

The V call is TRBV6-5, the J call TRBJ2-1, with D perhaps matching TRBD1 (5 bases). The ends were cut back, 2 bases at V and 2 bases at J, with 13 bases in the middle. CDR1 is MNHEY and CDR2 is SVGAGI in the germline V gene. This CDR3 region has 16 residues. The CDR3 nucleotides read TGTGCCAGCAGTTACCTAGGGGCGAGTACCTACAATGAGCAGTTCTTC. This codes for CASSYLGASTYNEQFF.

This rearrangement joins TRBV5-1 to TRBJ2-7; 9 nucleotides match TRBD1. V shed 5 bases and J 2 bases; nucleotides not matched to a gene: 5. The CDR3 consists of 14 residues. Germline V gene sequence: CDR1 SGHRS, CDR2 YFSETQ. The CDR3 is CASRAGTGTYEQYF. As DNA, the CDR3 is TGCGCCAGCAGGGCCGGGACAGGGACCTACGAGCAGTACTTC. The full variable domain, completed using reference TRBV5-1 and TRBJ2-7, is KAGVTQTPRYLIKTRGQQVTLSCSPISGHRSVSWYQQTPGQGLQFLFEYFSETQRNKGNFPGRFSGRQFSNSRSEMNVSTLELGDSALYLCASRAGTGTYEQYFGPGTRLTVT.

V gene TRBV28 combines with J gene TRBJ2-5, with D perhaps matching TRBD2 (5 bases). Germline assignment: CDR1 MDHEN and CDR2 SYDVKM. CDR3 size: 13 residues. V dropped 5 bases and J dropped 3 bases, with 10 bases sitting between them. The CDR3 DNA follows: TGTGCCAGCAGTGCCCCGAGGGAAGAGACCCAGTACTTC. Its protein product is CASSAPREETQYF.

The V and J genes are TRBV10-2 and TRBJ1-1; possible D gene TRBD1, 5 bases. Germline CDR1 is WSHSY and CDR2 is SAAADI. The CDR3 spans 12 residues. The V gene lost 3 bases and the J gene lost 7 bases, with 9 bases spanning the gap. CDR3 protein: CASSDRGGEAFF. CDR3 nucleotides: TGCGCCAGCAGTGATCGGGGGGGTGAAGCTTTCTTT.

The chain joins TRBV7-9 to TRBJ1-6; TRBD1 aligns across 9 bases. The CDR3 consists of 15 residues. Germline V lookup: CDR1 SEHNR, CDR2 FQNEAQ (reference sequence). Unmatched junction bases numbered 3, after V lost 2 bases and J lost 7 bases. This CDR3 is CASSLWDRVNSPLHF. The CDR3 DNA reads TGTGCCAGCAGCTTATGGGACAGGGTAAATTCACCCCTCCACTTT.

This clone was counted only a few times. V usage is TRBV29-1 and J usage is TRBJ2-7; 7 positions match TRBD1. Per the germline V gene, CDR1 is SQVTM and CDR2 is ANQGSEA. The CDR3 is made up of 14 amino acids. Trimming at V came to 5 bases and at J to 6 bases, leaving 13 bases not matched to a gene. CDR3 residues: CSVCFTGARGEQYF. The CDR3 DNA reads TGCAGCGTTTGTTTCACAGGGGCGCGAGGCGAGCAGTACTTC.

The chain uses TRBV11-3 and TRBJ2-3; D unresolved. Germline V gene sequence: CDR1 SGHNT, CDR2 YENEEA. CDR3 length: 13 residues. Trimming cost V 1 base and J 2 bases, with 4 bases left between them. CDR3 sequence (DNA): TGTGCCAGCAGCTTAGTGGCCACAGATACGCAGTATTTT. This gives the protein CASSLVATDTQYF.

The chain recombines TRBV11-2 with TRBJ2-7; tentatively, D is TRBD2 (6 bases). The V gene's germline CDR1 is SGHAT and CDR2 FQNNGV. V gave up 5 bases and J gave up 1 base, with 9 bases separating them. The CDR3 is 13 residues long. The CDR3 protein is CASSTGVSYEQYF. In nucleotides, the CDR3 is TGTGCCAGCAGCACGGGGGTATCCTACGAGCAGTACTTC.

The CDR3 coding sequence is TGTGCCAGCAGCTTACCGGGGACTAGCGGGAGCAGAGGCTACGAGCAGTACTTC. This gives the protein CASSLPGTSGSRGYEQYF. This chain connects TRBV7-9 to TRBJ2-7, with 14 bases identical to TRBD2. The V gene's germline CDR1 is SEHNR and CDR2 FQNEAQ (reference sequence). Trimming removed 2 bases from V and 3 bases from J; junction bases left unmatched: 9. This CDR3 is 18 amino acids long. The full variable domain, with the rest looked up from reference TRBV7-9 and TRBJ2-7, is DTGVSQNPRHKITKRGQNVTFRCDPISEHNRLYWYRQTLGQGPEFLTYFQNEAQLEKSRLLSDRFSAERPKGSFSTLEIQRTEQGDSAMYLCASSLPGTSGSRGYEQYFGPGTRLTVT.

The chain couples TRBV9 to TRBJ2-1; the match to TRBD2 covers 11 bases. The CDR3 sequence is 16 residues long. The J segment lost 4 bases and the V segment lost 3 bases, leaving 6 bases of the junction unmatched. Germline V gene data show CDR1 as SGDLS and CDR2 as YYNGEE. For the CDR3, the DNA is TGTGCCAGCAGCGCATCCGGGACTAGCGGATACAATGAGCAGTTCTTC. As protein: CASSASGTSGYNEQFF.

This clone was seen more than once but under ten times. The rearrangement uses TRBV28 and TRBJ2-5; the D gene is possibly TRBD2 (5 bases). Per the germline V gene, CDR1 is MDHEN and CDR2 is SYDVKM. The CDR3 covers 14 residues. V lost 7 bases, J lost 5 bases, and 17 bases lay in between. CDR3 amino acids: CASNKLAVRETQYF. CDR3 bases: TGTGCCAGCAACAAGCTAGCTGTCCGGGAGACCCAGTACTTC.

As DNA, the CDR3 is TGTGCCAGCACCACTAGCGGCGGGCCGTACAATGAGCAGTTCTTC. Encoded protein: CASTTSGGPYNEQFF. The chain has TRBV28 and TRBJ2-1; TRBD2 aligns across 8 bases. Germline CDR1 reads MDHEN; CDR2 reads SYDVKM. Trimming cost V 7 bases and J 4 bases; bases outside gene matches: 9. The CDR3 has 15 residues.

The CDR3: CASSLRTHNEQFF. Written as DNA, the CDR3 is TGTGCCAGCAGCTTGAGAACTCACAATGAGCAGTTCTTC. The gene calls are TRBV5-4 and TRBJ2-1; no firm D call. This CDR3 spans 13 amino acids. The germline V and J ends were trimmed by 1 base and 5 bases, with 7 bases remaining between them. Germline lookup yields CDR1 SGHNT and CDR2 YYREEE (reference sequence).

The chain joins TRBV5-4 to TRBJ2-7, with D possibly matching TRBD1 (6 bases). CDR1 SGHNT and CDR2 YYREEE come from the germline V gene (reference sequence). CDR3 length: 14 residues. Deletions cut 0 bases from V and 3 bases from J, with 10 bases between. Here the CDR3 DNA reads TGTGCCAGCAGCTTGGCAGGGGCGAACTACGAGCAGTACTTC. It specifies CASSLAGANYEQYF.

This chain joins TRBV30 and TRBJ2-1, with a possible D match to TRBD2 (6 bases). Germline assignment: CDR1 GTSNPN and CDR2 SVGIG (reference sequence). The length of the CDR3 is 16 residues. V shed 0 bases and J shed 8 bases, with 20 bases lying between them. The CDR3 loop reads CAWSVLGGRLVDEQFF. The CDR3 DNA sequence: TGTGCCTGGAGTGTACTCGGGGGAAGATTGGTCGATGAGCAGTTCTTC.